This passage covers 21 T cell receptor beta chains from one sample sequenced in a study of T cell changes during pregnancy in multiple sclerosis. Sequencing used immunoSEQ multiplex PCR; TCRdb keeps in-frame clones, though not all of them. The sample holds around 52,000 clones, roughly 90% seen once. The sequencing used CD4+ T cells from peripheral blood mononuclear cells, collected after pregnancy. The receptors here all came from a female donor in good health, enrolled as a control in a pregnancy study.

The sample holds a few counts of this clone. This chain joins TRBV7-9 and TRBJ1-5, with D maybe TRBD1 (6 bases). This CDR3 is built from 12 residues. V shed 11 bases and J shed 4 bases, with 12 bases lying between them. Germline assignment: CDR1 SEHNR and CDR2 FQNEAQ (reference sequence). This CDR3 reads CAGQGSNQPQHF. The CDR3 DNA is TGTGCCGGTCAGGGGAGTAATCAGCCCCAGCATTTT.

This chain joins TRBV15 and TRBJ2-5; no firm D call. This CDR3 has 13 amino acids. Germline values: CDR1 LNHNV, CDR2 YYDKDF (reference sequence). V dropped 6 bases and J dropped 3 bases, with 11 bases sitting between them. DNA of the CDR3: TGTGCCACCAGAAGACCAGGTGAAGAGACCCAGTACTTC. It specifies CATRRPGEETQYF.

The chain uses TRBV5-1 and TRBJ2-2; TRBD1 matches 9 bases. The J segment lost 0 bases and the V segment lost 5 bases, leaving 5 bases of the junction unmatched. This CDR3 region has 16 residues. Germline CDR1 and CDR2: SGHRS and YFSETQ. The CDR3 reads CASRLGTGTNTGELFF. In DNA, the CDR3 is TGCGCCAGCAGACTCGGGACAGGGACGAACACCGGGGAGCTGTTTTTT.

This clone was counted a single time. V gene TRBV7-2 combines with J gene TRBJ2-5, with TRBD1 matching 9 bases. Germline lookup yields CDR1 SGHTA and CDR2 FQGNSA. The CDR3 spans 14 residues. The V gene end was trimmed by 5 bases and the J gene end by 7 bases; junction bases not matched to a gene: 8. The CDR3, as DNA: TGTGCCAGCAGCCAGGGACAGGGAAAGGGGACCCAGTACTTC. Amino acid sequence: CASSQGQGKGTQYF.

The chain recombines TRBV6-5 with TRBJ2-5; D unresolved. Trimming left V 4 bases short and J 7 bases short, with 10 bases between. Germline V gene lookup returns CDR1 MNHEY and CDR2 SVGAGI. The CDR3 is made up of 12 amino acids. CDR3 coding DNA: TGTGCCAGCAGTTCTGCTATCGGGACCCAGTACTTC. Translation gives CASSSAIGTQYF.

V is TRBV28 and J is TRBJ2-3; 8 nucleotides agree with TRBD1. V trimming: 6 bases; J trimming: 2 bases; junction bases outside the gene matches: 19. CDR3 length: 19 amino acids. The germline V gene has CDR1 MDHEN and CDR2 SYDVKM. The CDR3 sequence: CASSKTVVGHRGNTDTQYF. CDR3 coding DNA: TGTGCCAGCAGCAAGACAGTAGTCGGACACAGGGGGAACACAGATACGCAGTATTTT. Together with reference TRBV28 and TRBJ2-3, the CDR3 gives the full variable domain: DVKVTQSSRYLVKRTGEKVFLECVQDMDHENMFWYRQDPGLGLRLIYFSYDVKMKEKGDIPEGYSVSREKKERFSLILESASTNQTSMYLCASSKTVVGHRGNTDTQYFGPGTRLTVL.

This rearrangement joins TRBV18 to TRBJ2-4; D gene unclear. This CDR3 has 17 residues. The germline CDR1 and CDR2 sequences are KGHSH and LQKENI. V lost 4 bases to trimming and J lost 7 bases, with 23 bases between them. CDR3 in DNA: TGTGCCAGCTCACAGGTCTACAGCTCAACAATAGGCAACATTCAGTACTTC. Translated: CASSQVYSSTIGNIQYF.

This clone is a singleton in its sample. The genes are TRBV7-3 and TRBJ2-1; D might be TRBD1 (6 bases). This CDR3 spans 15 amino acids. Germline CDR1 is SGHTA and CDR2 is FQGTGA. The V end lost 1 base, the J end lost 0 bases, and 7 bases lay between the germline ends. This CDR3 is CASSLNRDSYNEQFF. The CDR3 DNA sequence: TGTGCCAGCAGCTTAAACAGGGACTCCTACAATGAGCAGTTCTTC.

This clone was seen a single time. This sequence joins TRBV18 and TRBJ2-1, with D possibly being TRBD2 (6 bases). Per the germline V gene, CDR1 is KGHSH and CDR2 is LQKENI. Between the trimmed V and J ends, which lost 0 bases and 2 bases, there was a span of 14 bases. The CDR3 covers 17 residues. Here the CDR3 DNA reads TGTGCCAGCTCACCACCAGGGGCGGGACGGACCTACAATGAGCAGTTCTTC. Translation gives CASSPPGAGRTYNEQFF.

The chain joins TRBV4-3 to TRBJ1-4; no firm D call. Germline CDR1 reads LGHNA; CDR2 reads YSLEER. V dropped 3 bases and J dropped 8 bases, with 10 bases sitting between them. The CDR3 spans 13 residues. The CDR3 reads CASSQTAGEKLFF. The CDR3 bases are TGCGCCAGCAGCCAGACGGCAGGCGAAAAACTGTTTTTT.

This chain joins TRBV28 and TRBJ2-2; 11 nucleotides agree with TRBD2. CDR1 MDHEN and CDR2 SYDVKM come from the germline V gene. After removal of 6 bases from V and 6 bases from J, the junction contained 0 bases not matched to a gene. The CDR3 consists of 13 residues. DNA for the CDR3: TGTGCCAGCAGACTAGCGGGGGCCGGGGAGCTGTTTTTT. Protein sequence: CASRLAGAGELFF.

The V gene is TRBV7-2, the J gene TRBJ2-3, with 8 bases identical to TRBD2. This CDR3 region has 15 residues. The germline gives CDR1 SGHTA, CDR2 FQGNSA. V lost 5 bases and J lost 8; bases outside the gene matches: 12. This CDR3 is CASSELAVAVVTQYF. CDR3 nucleotide sequence: TGTGCCAGCAGCGAACTAGCGGTCGCCGTCGTTACGCAGTATTTT.

CDR3 in DNA: TGTGCCAGCAGTGCTTCAGAGACCCAGTACTTC. Its translation: CASSASETQYF. The chain is built from TRBV2 and TRBJ2-5; D call uncertain. Trimming cost V 4 bases and J 4 bases, with 4 bases left between them. This CDR3 spans 11 amino acids. Germline V CDR1 and CDR2: SNHLY, FYNNEI.

This clone was seen once. The rearrangement links TRBV5-4 to TRBJ1-1; tentative D call: TRBD1 (5 bases). The CDR3 runs 12 residues. V was clipped by 5 bases and J by 5 bases, with 10 bases between them. Germline values: CDR1 SGHNT, CDR2 YYREEE (reference sequence). CDR3 DNA sequence: TGTGCCAGCAGTGGGGCGAGGACTGAAGCTTTCTTT. Translation gives CASSGARTEAFF.

This clone has more than one count but fewer than ten. The chain joins TRBV6-1 to TRBJ1-5; 8 bases map to TRBD1. Germline lookup yields CDR1 MNHNS and CDR2 SASEGT. The CDR3 covers 14 residues. V lost 6 bases to trimming and J lost 5 bases; unmatched junction nucleotides: 6. The CDR3 nucleotides are TGTGCCAGCAGCGGAGGGGACAGGTATCAGCCCCAGCATTTT. Protein: CASSGGDRYQPQHF.

The chain carries TRBV5-4 and TRBJ2-7, with 10 nucleotides matching TRBD1. The trim removed 1 base at V and 4 bases at J, leaving 5 bases unmatched. The germline gives CDR1 SGHNT, CDR2 YYREEE (reference sequence). The CDR3 spans 15 residues. DNA of the CDR3: TGTGCCAGCAGCTTGATGGACAGGGGGAATTACGAGCAGTACTTC. Its translation is CASSLMDRGNYEQYF.

The chain employs TRBV18 and TRBJ1-5; a weak D match, TRBD1 (5 bases). This CDR3 is built from 15 residues. V lost 4 bases, J lost 3 bases, and 13 bases lay in between. Germline CDR1 and CDR2: KGHSH and LQKENI. CDR3 region: CASSRTQGNNQPQHF. The CDR3 DNA reads TGTGCCAGCTCACGAACTCAGGGCAACAATCAGCCCCAGCATTTT. The whole variable domain, filled in from reference TRBV18 and TRBJ1-5, reads NAGVMQNPRHLVRRRGQEARLRCSPMKGHSHVYWYRQLPEEGLKFMVYLQKENIIDESGMPKERFSAEFPKEGPSILRIQQVVRGDSAAYFCASSRTQGNNQPQHFGDGTRLSIL.

The gene calls are TRBV2 and TRBJ2-1; no firm D call. The ends were cut back, 4 bases at V and 5 bases at J, with 9 bases in the middle. Per the germline V gene, CDR1 is SNHLY and CDR2 is FYNNEI. The CDR3 extends over 13 amino acids. The CDR3 loop is CASSGDRDNEQFF. CDR3 DNA sequence: TGTGCCAGCAGTGGAGACCGGGACAATGAGCAGTTCTTC.

The rearrangement joins TRBV4-3 to TRBJ2-3; TRBD1 matches at 7 bases. The V gene's germline CDR1 is LGHNA and CDR2 YSLEER. The CDR3 totals 15 residues. V was pared by 4 bases and J by 0 bases, with 4 bases of the junction left unmatched. The CDR3 protein is CASSRTGLSTDTQYF. Here the CDR3 DNA reads TGCGCCAGCAGCCGGACAGGTCTGAGCACAGATACGCAGTATTTT.

In its sample, this clone was seen once. J is TRBJ2-3 and V is TRBV19; D might be TRBD2 (6 bases). V lost 1 base to trimming and J lost 4 bases, with 6 bases between them. CDR1 is LNHDA and CDR2 is SQIVND in the germline V gene (reference sequence). The CDR3 is made up of 13 amino acids. CDR3 sequence (DNA): TGTGCCAGTAGTATAGCGGGAGCAGATACGCAGTATTTT. It yields the protein CASSIAGADTQYF.

The genes are TRBV6-6 and TRBJ2-5; a weak D match, TRBD2 (5 bases). V was clipped by 2 bases and J by 5 bases, with 12 bases between them. The CDR3 is made up of 14 amino acids. Per germline, CDR1 MNHNY and CDR2 SVGAGI (reference sequence). CDR3 in amino acids: CASSYAGAMETQYF. The DNA for the CDR3 is TGTGCCAGCAGTTACGCGGGCGCAATGGAGACCCAGTACTTC.